Listed below are T cell receptor beta chains from one sample, sequenced in a study of T-cell memory formation after mild COVID-19. TCRdb used MiXCR to reprocess the 5' RACE reads, holding one entry per CDR3 protein. Here the sample spans 110,000 to 150,000 distinct CDR3 sequences, roughly a quarter being singletons. Sequencing was carried out using PBMCs or a T cell subset sorted from them (not recorded which). The origin of the receptors is an adult woman who had mild COVID-19 (a few samples of this study predate the infection). Cell type and time point are not known. Both conserved end residues are part of each CDR3. Each record gives: CDR3 DNA, CDR3 protein, J gene, V gene, D gene, clone size. A D gene is named only where the DNA matches it firmly. Expanded clones get a size class; other rows say once, few or many, or leave the size out.

cdr3_nt: TGCGCCAGCAGCCAAGCCGCTAGCGGGAGTTACAATGAGCAGTTCTTC
cdr3_aa: CASSQAASGSYNEQFF
j_call: TRBJ2-1
v_call: TRBV4-3
d_call: TRBD2
clone_size: -

cdr3_nt: TGTGCCAGCAGGCCATTGCTACTAGCGGGCTCTAGCTCCTACAATGAGCAGTTCTTC
cdr3_aa: CASRPLLLAGSSSYNEQFF
j_call: TRBJ2-1
v_call: TRBV9
d_call: TRBD2
clone_size: -

cdr3_nt: TGTGCCAGCAGCTTGGCCCCGGGAGTGGCGGATACGCAGTATTTT
cdr3_aa: CASSLAPGVADTQYF
j_call: TRBJ2-3
v_call: TRBV5-8
d_call: -
clone_size: -

cdr3_nt: TGTGCCCAAAGACGCAGGACCTACGAGCAGTACTTC
cdr3_aa: CAQRRRTYEQYF
j_call: TRBJ2-7
v_call: TRBV14
d_call: -
clone_size: -

cdr3_nt: TGCGCCAGCAGCCAAGTCTGGACTAGCGGAACCTACAATGAGCAGTTCTTC
cdr3_aa: CASSQVWTSGTYNEQFF
j_call: TRBJ2-1
v_call: TRBV4-1
d_call: TRBD2
clone_size: many

cdr3_nt: TGCGCCAGCAGCTTTGTCGACGAGACCCAGTACTTC
cdr3_aa: CASSFVDETQYF
j_call: TRBJ2-5
v_call: TRBV5-1
d_call: -
clone_size: few

cdr3_nt: TGTGCCAGCGCCGCTGCCCAGGGTCAGGTCATCCTATCTGGATACGAGCAGTACTTC
cdr3_aa: CASAAAQGQVILSGYEQYF
j_call: TRBJ2-7
v_call: TRBV12-3/TRBV12-4
d_call: -
clone_size: -

cdr3_nt: TGTGCCAGCCAGGGCCCCCAATCGCCCAAAAACATTCAGTACTTC
cdr3_aa: CASQGPQSPKNIQYF
j_call: TRBJ2-4
v_call: TRBV7-9
d_call: -
clone_size: -

cdr3_nt: TGTGCCAGCAGCTCGGGACTAGCGGGGTTGGCAGATACGCAGTATTTT
cdr3_aa: CASSSGLAGLADTQYF
j_call: TRBJ2-3
v_call: TRBV11-2
d_call: TRBD2
clone_size: -

cdr3_nt: TGTGCCAGCTCACCTCCCGACAGGGGAGGCAATGAGCAGTTCTTC
cdr3_aa: CASSPPDRGGNEQFF
j_call: TRBJ2-1
v_call: TRBV18
d_call: TRBD1
clone_size: -

cdr3_nt: TGTGCCAGCAGCCAAGAAACGGGGGAGGGGTCTTACGAGCAGTACTTC
cdr3_aa: CASSQETGEGSYEQYF
j_call: TRBJ2-7
v_call: TRBV4-2
d_call: TRBD2
clone_size: few

cdr3_nt: TGCGCCAGCAGCCAAGTTGAACTTAGCGAGCAGTACTTC
cdr3_aa: CASSQVELSEQYF
j_call: TRBJ2-7
v_call: TRBV4-1
d_call: -
clone_size: -

cdr3_nt: TGTGCCACCAGCACTCAGGGGCGGTCCGGGGAGCTGTTTTTT
cdr3_aa: CATSTQGRSGELFF
j_call: TRBJ2-2
v_call: TRBV24-1
d_call: -
clone_size: -

cdr3_nt: TGTGCCACCAGCAGAGAAGCGGGGGGGCAGAACGAGCAGTACTTC
cdr3_aa: CATSREAGGQNEQYF
j_call: TRBJ2-7
v_call: TRBV15
d_call: TRBD2
clone_size: few

cdr3_nt: TGTGCCAGCAGCAGGGACAGGGTGGACACCGGGGAGCTGTTTTTT
cdr3_aa: CASSRDRVDTGELFF
j_call: TRBJ2-2
v_call: TRBV6-5
d_call: TRBD1
clone_size: -

cdr3_nt: TGTGCCAGCAGCCACATGGTTGGGGCGAACACTGAAGCTTTCTTT
cdr3_aa: CASSHMVGANTEAFF
j_call: TRBJ1-1
v_call: TRBV4-2
d_call: -
clone_size: few

cdr3_nt: TGCGCCAGCAGTGATGGGGCAGATACGCAGTATTTT
cdr3_aa: CASSDGADTQYF
j_call: TRBJ2-3
v_call: TRBV10-2
d_call: -
clone_size: -